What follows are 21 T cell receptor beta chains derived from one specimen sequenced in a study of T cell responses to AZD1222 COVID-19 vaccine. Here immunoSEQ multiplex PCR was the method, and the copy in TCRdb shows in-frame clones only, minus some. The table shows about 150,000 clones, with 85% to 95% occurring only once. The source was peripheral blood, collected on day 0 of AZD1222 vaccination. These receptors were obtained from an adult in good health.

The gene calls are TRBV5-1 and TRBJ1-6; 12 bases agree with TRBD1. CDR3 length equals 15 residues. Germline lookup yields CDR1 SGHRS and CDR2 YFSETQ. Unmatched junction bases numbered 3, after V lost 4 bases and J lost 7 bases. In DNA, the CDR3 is TGCGCCAGCAGCCCGGGGACAGGGGGCAATTCACCCCTCCACTTT. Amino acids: CASSPGTGGNSPLHF.

CDR3 residues: CASSQSTGAGEQYF. The CDR3 nucleotides read TGCGCCAGCAGCCAATCGACAGGCGCGGGCGAGCAGTACTTC. V and J are TRBV4-3 and TRBJ2-7; maybe TRBD1 (6 bases). Trimming removed 2 bases from V and 6 bases from J, with 14 bases in between. The germline V gene has CDR1 LGHNA and CDR2 YSLEER. The length of the CDR3 is 14 residues.

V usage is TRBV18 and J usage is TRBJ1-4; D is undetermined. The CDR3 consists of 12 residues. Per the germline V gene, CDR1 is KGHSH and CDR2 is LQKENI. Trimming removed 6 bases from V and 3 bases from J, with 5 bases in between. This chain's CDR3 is CASSLSNEKLFF. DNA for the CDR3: TGTGCCAGCTCCCTGTCTAATGAAAAACTGTTTTTT.

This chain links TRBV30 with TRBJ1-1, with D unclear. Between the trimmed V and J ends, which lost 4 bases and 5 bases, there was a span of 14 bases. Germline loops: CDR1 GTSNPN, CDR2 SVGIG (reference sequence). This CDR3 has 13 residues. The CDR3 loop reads CAWTGGKWTEAFF. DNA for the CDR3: TGTGCCTGGACGGGAGGGAAGTGGACTGAAGCTTTCTTT. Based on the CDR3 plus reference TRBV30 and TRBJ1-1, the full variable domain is SQTIHQWPATLVQPVGSPLSLECTVEGTSNPNLYWYRQAAGRGLQLLFYSVGIGQISSEVPQNLSASRPQDRQFILSSKKLLLSDSGFYLCAWTGGKWTEAFFGQGTRLTVV.

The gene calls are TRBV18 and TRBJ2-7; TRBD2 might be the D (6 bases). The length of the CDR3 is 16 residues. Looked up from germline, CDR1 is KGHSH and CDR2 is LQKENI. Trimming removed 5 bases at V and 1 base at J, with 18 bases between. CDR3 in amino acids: CASSFSRDFLSYEQYF. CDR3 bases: TGTGCCAGCTCATTTAGCCGGGACTTCCTGTCCTACGAGCAGTACTTC.

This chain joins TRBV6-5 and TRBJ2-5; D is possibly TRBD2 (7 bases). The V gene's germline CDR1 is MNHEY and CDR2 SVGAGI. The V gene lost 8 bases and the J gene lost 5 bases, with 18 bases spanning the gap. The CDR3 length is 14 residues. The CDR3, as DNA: TGTGCCAGCGGGGAATCGGGGGGCTGGGAGACCCAGTACTTC. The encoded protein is CASGESGGWETQYF.

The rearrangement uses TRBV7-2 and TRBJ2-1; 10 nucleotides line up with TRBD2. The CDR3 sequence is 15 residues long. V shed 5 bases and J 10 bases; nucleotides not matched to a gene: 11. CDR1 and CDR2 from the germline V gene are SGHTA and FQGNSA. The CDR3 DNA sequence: TGTGCCAGCAGCCCGGCGGCTAGCGGGAGTCGGGAGCAGTTCTTC. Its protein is CASSPAASGSREQFF.

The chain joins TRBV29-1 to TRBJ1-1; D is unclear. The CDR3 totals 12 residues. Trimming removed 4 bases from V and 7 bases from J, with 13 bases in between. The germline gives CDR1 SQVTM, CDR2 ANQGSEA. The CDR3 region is CSVAAGIYEAFF. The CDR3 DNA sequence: TGCAGCGTTGCGGCTGGGATTTATGAAGCTTTCTTT.

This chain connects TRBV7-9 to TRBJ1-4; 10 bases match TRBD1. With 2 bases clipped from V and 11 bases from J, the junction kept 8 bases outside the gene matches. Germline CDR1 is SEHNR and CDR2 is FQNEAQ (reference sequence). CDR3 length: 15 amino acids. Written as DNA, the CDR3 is TGTGCCAGCAGCTTATCCGGGACAGGGGTTCGTAAACTGTTTTTT. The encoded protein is CASSLSGTGVRKLFF. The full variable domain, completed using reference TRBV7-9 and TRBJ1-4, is DTGVSQNPRHKITKRGQNVTFRCDPISEHNRLYWYRQTLGQGPEFLTYFQNEAQLEKSRLLSDRFSAERPKGSFSTLEIQRTEQGDSAMYLCASSLSGTGVRKLFFGSGTQLSVL.

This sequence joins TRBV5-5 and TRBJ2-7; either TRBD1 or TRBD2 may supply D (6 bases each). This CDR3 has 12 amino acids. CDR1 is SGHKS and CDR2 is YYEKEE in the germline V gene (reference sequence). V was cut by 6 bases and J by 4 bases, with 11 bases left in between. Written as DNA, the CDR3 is TGTGCCAGCACTAGGGGGGAATACGAGCAGTACTTC. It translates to CASTRGEYEQYF.

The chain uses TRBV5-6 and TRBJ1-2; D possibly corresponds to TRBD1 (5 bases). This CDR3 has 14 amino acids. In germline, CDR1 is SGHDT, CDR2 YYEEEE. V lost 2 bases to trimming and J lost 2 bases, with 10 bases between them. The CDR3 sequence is CASSFWGINYGYTF. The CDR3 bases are TGTGCCAGCAGCTTCTGGGGGATAAACTATGGCTACACCTTC.

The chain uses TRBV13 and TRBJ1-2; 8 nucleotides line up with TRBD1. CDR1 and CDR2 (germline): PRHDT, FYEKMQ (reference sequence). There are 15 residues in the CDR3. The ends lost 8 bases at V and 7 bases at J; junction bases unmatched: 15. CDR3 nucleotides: TGTGCCAGCTGTAGTGCCAGGGGGCCGTCAAGTGGCTACACCTTC. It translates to CASCSARGPSSGYTF.

Here the CDR3 reads CASTRLRTGELFF. The CDR3 DNA sequence: TGTGCCAGCACCCGCCTCCGCACCGGGGAGCTGTTTTTT. The chain couples TRBV12-3 or TRBV12-4 to TRBJ2-2; D not certain. CDR3 size: 13 residues. Trimming stripped 7 bases from V and 4 bases from J, with 10 bases between.

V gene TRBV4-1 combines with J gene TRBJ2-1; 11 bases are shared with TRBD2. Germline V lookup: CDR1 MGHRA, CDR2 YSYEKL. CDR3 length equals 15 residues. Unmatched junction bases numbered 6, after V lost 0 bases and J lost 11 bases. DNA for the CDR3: TGCGCCAGCAGCCAAGATAGAACTAGCGGGGGCCAGCAGTTCTTC. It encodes CASSQDRTSGGQQFF.

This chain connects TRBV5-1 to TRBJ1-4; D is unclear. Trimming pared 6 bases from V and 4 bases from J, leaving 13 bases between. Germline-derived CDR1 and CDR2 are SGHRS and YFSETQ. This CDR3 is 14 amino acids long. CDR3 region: CASTGPADNEKLFF. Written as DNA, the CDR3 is TGCGCCAGCACCGGACCCGCGGATAATGAAAAACTGTTTTTT.

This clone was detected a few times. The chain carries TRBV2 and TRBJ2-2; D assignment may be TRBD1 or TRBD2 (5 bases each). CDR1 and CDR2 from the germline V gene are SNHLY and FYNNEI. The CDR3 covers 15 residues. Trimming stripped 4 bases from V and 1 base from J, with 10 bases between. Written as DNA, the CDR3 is TGTGCCAGCAGTGTAACAGGAGGGAACACCGGGGAGCTGTTTTTT. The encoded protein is CASSVTGGNTGELFF. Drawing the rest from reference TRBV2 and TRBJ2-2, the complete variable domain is EPEVTQTPSHQVTQMGQEVILRCVPISNHLYFYWYRQILGQKVEFLVSFYNNEISEKSEIFDDQFSVERPDGSNFTLKIRSTKLEDSAMYFCASSVTGGNTGELFFGEGSRLTVL.

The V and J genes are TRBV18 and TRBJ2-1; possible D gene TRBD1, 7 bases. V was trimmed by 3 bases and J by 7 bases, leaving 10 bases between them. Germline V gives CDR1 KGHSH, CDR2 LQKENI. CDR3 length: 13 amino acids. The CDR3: CASSPAGGNEQFF. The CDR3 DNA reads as TGTGCCAGCTCACCGGCAGGGGGGAATGAGCAGTTCTTC.

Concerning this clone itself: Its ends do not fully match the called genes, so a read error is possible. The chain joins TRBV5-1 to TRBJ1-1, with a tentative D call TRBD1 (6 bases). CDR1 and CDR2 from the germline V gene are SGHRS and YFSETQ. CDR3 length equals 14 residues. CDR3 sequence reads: CASSSGHPNTEAFF. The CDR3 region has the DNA TGCGCAAGCAGCTCGGGACACCCGAACACTGAAGCTTTCTTT.

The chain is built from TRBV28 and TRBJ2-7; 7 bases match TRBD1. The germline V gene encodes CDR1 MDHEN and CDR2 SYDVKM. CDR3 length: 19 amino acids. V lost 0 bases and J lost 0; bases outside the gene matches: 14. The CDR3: CASSLWWRTGQTTSYEQYF. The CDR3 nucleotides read TGTGCCAGCAGTTTATGGTGGAGGACAGGACAAACCACCTCCTACGAGCAGTACTTC.

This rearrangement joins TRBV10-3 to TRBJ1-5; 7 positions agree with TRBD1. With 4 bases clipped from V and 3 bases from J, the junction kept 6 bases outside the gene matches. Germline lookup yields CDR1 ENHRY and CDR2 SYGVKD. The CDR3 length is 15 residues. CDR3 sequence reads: CAISGQGGLNQPQHF. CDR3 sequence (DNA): TGTGCCATCAGTGGCCAAGGGGGCCTCAATCAGCCCCAGCATTTT.

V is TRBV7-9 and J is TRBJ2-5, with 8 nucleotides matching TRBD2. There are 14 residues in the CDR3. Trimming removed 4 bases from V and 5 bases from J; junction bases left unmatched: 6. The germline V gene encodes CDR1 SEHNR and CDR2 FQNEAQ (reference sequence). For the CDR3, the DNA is TGTGCCAGCAGCTGGTCTTCGGGGGGGGAGACCCAGTACTTC. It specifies CASSWSSGGETQYF.